Listed below are T cell receptor beta chains from one sample, sequenced in a study of OX40 agonist ivuxolimab in advanced cancers. Only in-frame clones appear in the TCRdb table, and some are missing; sequencing was by immunoSEQ multiplex PCR. The sample has more than 45,000 clones; approximately 86% are singletons. This sample comprised CD4+ or CD8+ T cells sorted from blood, obtained in a trial of the OX40 agonist ivuxolimab. The receptors here all came from an adult with an advanced solid tumor such as melanoma, head and neck, liver or kidney cancer. Each CDR3 is given with its conserved first and last residue. D genes are given only for firm matches. The size of a clone is reported for some rows only, either as once, few or many, or as a class for expanded clones.

.,TRBJ2-7,TRBD1,TRBV5-1,TGCGCCAGCAGCTTGGCCACGGGACAGGCCAACTACGAGCAGTACTTC,CASSLATGQANYEQYF
.,TRBJ1-3,.,TRBV5-4,TGTGCCAGCAGCAGGGAATACTCTGGAAACACCATATATTTT,CASSREYSGNTIYF
once,TRBJ2-1,TRBD1,TRBV7-7,TGTGCCAGCAGCTTAGGACAGGGTTCCTACAATGAGCAGTTCTTC,CASSLGQGSYNEQFF
.,TRBJ1-2,TRBD1,TRBV10-3,TGTGCCACCCACCGGGACAGTGTTAATAGTGGCTACACCTTC,CATHRDSVNSGYTF
.,TRBJ1-4,TRBD1,TRBV2,TGTGCCAGCAGCCGGGACAGTCGGGAAAAACTGTTTTTT,CASSRDSREKLFF
.,TRBJ1-6,TRBD1,TRBV4-2,TGTGCCAGCAGCCAAGAAAAGGGGGCAGGATCACCCCTCCACTTT,CASSQEKGAGSPLHF
few,TRBJ1-1,.,TRBV5-4,TGTGCCAGCAGCCAAGGAGGGGGTCACACTGAAGCTTTCTTT,CASSQGGGHTEAFF
.,TRBJ1-6,.,TRBV7-8,TGTGCCAGCAGCCCCCTTCGGGATTCACCCCTCCACTTT,CASSPLRDSPLHF
.,TRBJ1-5,TRBD1,TRBV10-3,TGTGCCATCAGCCGGGACAGGGGGGTCAGGCAGCCCCAGCATTTT,CAISRDRGVRQPQHF
.,TRBJ2-3,TRBD1,TRBV19,TGTGCCAGTAGTACGGACAGGGTTAGAACAGATACGCAGTATTTT,CASSTDRVRTDTQYF
once,TRBJ2-7,TRBD2,TRBV6-1,TGTGCCAGCACCCTCGGCGGGGGATCCGACGAGCAGTACTTC,CASTLGGGSDEQYF